Only a few counts were recorded for the clone carrying this TCR beta chain. What it binds is not known. Genomic DNA was extracted from every available blood leukocyte. This sample is drawn from a study of human thymus T cells. Germline V gene data show CDR1 as SNHLY and CDR2 as FYNNEI. The CDR3 has 13 amino acids. V gave up 1 base and J gave up 2 bases, with 5 bases separating them. Overall study findings and caveats: Repertoires sampled from thymus and blood appeared biased in V and J gene usage.

Some clones are missing from TCRdb's copy, which holds only in-frame ones; the method was immunoSEQ multiplex PCR. The sample shows 57,000 or so clones, 94% of them seen only once. Sequenced input: blood. The chain carries TRBV2 and TRBJ1-1; D is unclear. This TCR came from a boy less than two years old with a congenital heart defect but otherwise immunologically healthy. The CDR3 protein is CASSEELNTEAFF. CDR3 DNA sequence: TGTGCCAGCAGTGAAGAACTCAACACTGAAGCTTTCTTT.